This T cell receptor (beta chain) was retrieved from a study of blood T cell repertoires in COVID-19 (TCRdb year 2020). Regarding the study in general: Samples from collaborators originated in the United States, Italy and Spain and spanned both the acute and convalescent phases of COVID-19. The material from the prospective study consisted of cDNA or gDNA derived from T cells, B-cell-depleted T cells, or PBMCs. Subjects who had been exposed to COVID-19, were actively infected with it, or had recovered from it provided the deeply sampled blood TCRbeta repertoires that made up the dataset. The repertoires were released in a freely available public database meant as a resource for research on the immune response to SARS-CoV-2. The samples were drawn from two sources: the first 160 participants of the ongoing ImmuneRACE study, and 950 to 1,500 subjects contributed by 6 global collaborators. Nearly every sample came with metadata listing a de-identified subject ID, COVID-19 status, age in years and sex. Where available, HLA class I and class II types were taken from metadata supplied by the sample provider and were not determined by assay-based typing. The investigation overall reported the following: Clinical and demographic metadata were provided uncurated, with the amount varying by source and participant.

One collaborating source in Seattle enrolled patients while the patients were actively infected and followed the patients over time throughout the course of disease. Collaborating institutions collected whole blood in K2EDTA tubes following their own protocols. For TCRbeta analysis, collaborator samples were shipped as frozen whole blood, as isolated PBMCs, or as DNA extracted from either sample type. With regard to this clone: Its antigen is currently not known. No much larger clone is present one base from it, and per-base qualities are unavailable.

TCRbeta CDR3 regions were amplified from genomic DNA using the immunoSEQ Assay, a bias-controlled multiplex PCR. On the study's bioinformatics: Within the assay, amplification of reference gene primers was used to estimate how many nucleated cells each sample contained. To quantify the absolute abundance of each unique TCRbeta CDR3 rearrangement, sequence reads were collapsed and filtered. Productive Simpson clonality was computed per sample as the square root of Simpson's diversity index over productive rearrangements. TCRdb stores this immuneACCESS table with in-frame sequences only. Part of the clones is absent; in the studies checked, under half of the shortfall reflects unresolved V genes, and no reason is known for the rest. The DNA gave D and trimming, while V, J and clone size come from that table. The sample contains 310,000 or so clones, about nine tenths of them found a single time. In total, the top ten clones hold 2.2% of the sample.

The clonotype comes from a woman aged 25 to 45 with COVID-19, enrolled during active disease. The material sequenced was peripheral blood.

The CDR3 reads CASSEVLADPAEQYF. The nucleotides read TGTGCCAGCAGTGAAGTTCTAGCAGACCCCGCCGAGCAGTACTTC. The chain joins TRBV2 to TRBJ2-7; TRBD2 might be the D gene, on 5 matching bases. The V end loses 1 base and the J end loses 6 bases, and a stretch of 16 bases separates them. The CDR3 runs 15 amino acids, cysteine and phenylalanine included. Only CDR3 DNA remains: 45 bases, in frame from the first base. CDR1 and CDR2 are drawn from the germline V gene: SNHLY, FYNNEI.